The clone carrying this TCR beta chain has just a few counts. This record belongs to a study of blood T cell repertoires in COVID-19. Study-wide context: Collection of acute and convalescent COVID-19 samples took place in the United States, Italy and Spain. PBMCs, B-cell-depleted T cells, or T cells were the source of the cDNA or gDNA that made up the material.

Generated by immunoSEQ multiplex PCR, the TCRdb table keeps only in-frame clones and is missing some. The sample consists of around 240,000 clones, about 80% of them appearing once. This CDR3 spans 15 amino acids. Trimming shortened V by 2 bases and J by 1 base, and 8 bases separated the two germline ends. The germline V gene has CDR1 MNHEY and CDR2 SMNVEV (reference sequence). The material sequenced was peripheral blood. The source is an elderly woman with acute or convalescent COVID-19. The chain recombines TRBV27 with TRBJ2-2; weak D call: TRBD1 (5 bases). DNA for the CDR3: TGTGCCAGCAGTTTAGGACACCTGAACACCGGGGAGCTGTTTTTT. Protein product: CASSLGHLNTGELFF.